This T cell receptor beta chain appears in the sequencing data of a study of identical twins. Template switching introduced a universal primer site, and the cDNA bore unique molecular identifiers. One entry per CDR3 protein, called by TCRdb with MiXCR from the 5' RACE reads. Of 700,000 to 950,000 distinct CDR3 sequences in the sample, 9% to 15% are singletons; the top ten hold about 1.6%. Study observations and caveats: The abundant beta clonotypes from cord blood had fewer insertions, and memory repertoires had none of this. Analyses based on zero insertions could be partly confounded by invariant MAIT and iNKT cells.

About this clonotype: As yet, its antigen is unknown.

Healthy Caucasians, and only they, were the donors. The CDR3 sequence is 12 residues long. Trimming took off 4 bases at V and 3 bases at J, with 9 bases between the two ends. Germline V gene lookup returns CDR1 SQVTM and CDR2 ANQGSEA. Another study also made use of these data, one on yellow fever vaccine responses in identical twins.

The sequence was obtained from a young woman in good health. The sample taken for sequencing was PBMCs. The V gene is TRBV29-1, the J gene TRBJ1-2; perhaps TRBD1 as D (5 bases). The CDR3 coding sequence is TGCAGCGTTGGGGTGGGGGACTATGGCTACACCTTC. Its protein product is CSVGVGDYGYTF.